The rows below give T cell receptor beta chains drawn from one sample of a study of Ad26.COV2.S vaccination and SARS-CoV-2 variants. Sequencing used immunoSEQ multiplex PCR; TCRdb keeps in-frame clones, though not all of them. The data hold a few hundred thousand clones, with around 88% observed a single time. The material sequenced was peripheral blood, taken in a trial of Ad26.COV2.S vaccine versus placebo. The receptor set was obtained from a person aged 18 to 65 who received the Ad26.COV2.S COVID-19 vaccine or a placebo. CDR3s include the opening cysteine and the closing phenylalanine or tryptophan. Each record gives: D gene, V gene, clone size, J gene, CDR3 length, CDR3 DNA, CDR3 protein. D genes are given only for firm matches. Clone size, where shown, is once, few, many, or a class for clones that have expanded.

d_call: TRBD1
v_call: TRBV3-1/TRBV3-2
clone_size: .
j_call: TRBJ1-1
cdr3_length: 13
cdr3_nt: TGTGCCAGCATGGACAGGGTGAACACTGAAGCTTTCTTT
cdr3_aa: CASMDRVNTEAFF

d_call: TRBD2
v_call: TRBV19
clone_size: .
j_call: TRBJ2-3
cdr3_length: 18
cdr3_nt: TGTGCCAGTAGTAGGACTAGCGGGGGACTACGGGACACAGATACGCAGTATTTT
cdr3_aa: CASSRTSGGLRDTDTQYF

d_call: TRBD2
v_call: TRBV4-3
clone_size: .
j_call: TRBJ2-2
cdr3_length: 20
cdr3_nt: TGCGCCAGCAGCCAAGTATTTCTAGCGGGGGGGCTTTGGAGCACCGGGGAGCTGTTTTTT
cdr3_aa: CASSQVFLAGGLWSTGELFF

d_call: .
v_call: TRBV19
clone_size: .
j_call: TRBJ1-1
cdr3_length: 13
cdr3_nt: TGTGCCAGTAGTATTCTAATGACGGGAGAAGCTTTCTTT
cdr3_aa: CASSILMTGEAFF

d_call: TRBD2
v_call: TRBV4-1
clone_size: .
j_call: TRBJ2-1
cdr3_length: 16
cdr3_nt: TGCGCCAGCAGCCAAGTATCCGCGGGAGGGTCGCGGGAGCAGTTCTTC
cdr3_aa: CASSQVSAGGSREQFF

d_call: .
v_call: TRBV19
clone_size: .
j_call: TRBJ2-7
cdr3_length: 15
cdr3_nt: TGTGCCAGTAGTTTCCGGGCCGCAGTCTCCTACGAGCAGTACTTC
cdr3_aa: CASSFRAAVSYEQYF

d_call: .
v_call: TRBV5-1
clone_size: .
j_call: TRBJ2-3
cdr3_length: 15
cdr3_nt: TGCGCCAGCAGCTTGAGTCGGGGTGGGTCAGATACGCAGTATTTT
cdr3_aa: CASSLSRGGSDTQYF

d_call: TRBD2
v_call: TRBV11-1
clone_size: .
j_call: TRBJ2-1
cdr3_length: 14
cdr3_nt: TGTGCCAGCAGCTATCCGGGACTAGCGGGAGGGCAGTTCTTC
cdr3_aa: CASSYPGLAGGQFF

d_call: .
v_call: TRBV10-3
clone_size: once
j_call: TRBJ1-3
cdr3_length: 16
cdr3_nt: TGTGCCATCAGTACCCAGGACGGCGTCTCTGGAAACACCATATATTTT
cdr3_aa: CAISTQDGVSGNTIYF

d_call: .
v_call: TRBV6-1
clone_size: once
j_call: TRBJ2-2
cdr3_length: 17
cdr3_nt: TGTGCCAGCAGTGAAGCAATCGGAGGGGGCAGTCACGGGGAGCTGTTTTTT
cdr3_aa: CASSEAIGGGSHGELFF

d_call: .
v_call: TRBV7-2
clone_size: .
j_call: TRBJ2-5
cdr3_length: 14
cdr3_nt: TGTGCCAGCAGCCCCGGGACCCTCCAAGAGACCCAGTACTTC
cdr3_aa: CASSPGTLQETQYF

d_call: TRBD1
v_call: TRBV6-5
clone_size: .
j_call: TRBJ1-1
cdr3_length: 14
cdr3_nt: TGTGCCAGCACCTGGACAGGGGCGAACACTGAAGCTTTCTTT
cdr3_aa: CASTWTGANTEAFF

d_call: .
v_call: TRBV2
clone_size: few
j_call: TRBJ1-1
cdr3_length: 11
cdr3_nt: TGTGCCAGCAGGACAATGGGTGAAGCTTTCTTT
cdr3_aa: CASRTMGEAFF

d_call: .
v_call: TRBV27
clone_size: .
j_call: TRBJ2-1
cdr3_length: 16
cdr3_nt: TGTGCCAGCACCCCCTACCCCGGGGCTAGTGGCAATGAGCAGTTCTTC
cdr3_aa: CASTPYPGASGNEQFF

d_call: .
v_call: TRBV29-1
clone_size: .
j_call: TRBJ1-2
cdr3_length: 14
cdr3_nt: TGCAGCGTCGCAACTATGGGGCGCATTTATGGCTACACCTTC
cdr3_aa: CSVATMGRIYGYTF

d_call: .
v_call: TRBV4-2
clone_size: .
j_call: TRBJ2-5
cdr3_length: 13
cdr3_nt: TGTGCCAGCAGCCAAGATTCGGGGGAGACCCAGTACTTC
cdr3_aa: CASSQDSGETQYF

d_call: TRBD1
v_call: TRBV6-6
clone_size: once
j_call: TRBJ1-1
cdr3_length: 17
cdr3_nt: TGTGCCAGCAGTCCAAAAGTTCGACAGGGTCGGAACACTGAAGCTTTCTTT
cdr3_aa: CASSPKVRQGRNTEAFF

d_call: .
v_call: TRBV9
clone_size: .
j_call: TRBJ2-3
cdr3_length: 14
cdr3_nt: TGTGCCAGCAGCGTACTTTACGGCACAGATACGCAGTATTTT
cdr3_aa: CASSVLYGTDTQYF

d_call: TRBD1
v_call: TRBV6-5
clone_size: once
j_call: TRBJ1-2
cdr3_length: 15
cdr3_nt: TGTGCCAGCAACCGGGACAGGGAGATTCGGTATGGCTACACCTTC
cdr3_aa: CASNRDREIRYGYTF

d_call: TRBD1
v_call: TRBV6-5
clone_size: .
j_call: TRBJ1-2
cdr3_length: 12
cdr3_nt: TGTGCCAGCATTTCAGGGGGGGGTGGCTACACCTTC
cdr3_aa: CASISGGGGYTF

d_call: .
v_call: TRBV5-1
clone_size: .
j_call: TRBJ1-4
cdr3_length: 14
cdr3_nt: TGCGCCAGCAGGCCAACTGCAACTAATGAAAAACTGTTTTTT
cdr3_aa: CASRPTATNEKLFF

d_call: .
v_call: TRBV6-1
clone_size: .
j_call: TRBJ2-3
cdr3_length: 16
cdr3_nt: TGTGCCAGCAGTGTACGGCCTCGCGGGGAGACAGATACGCAGTATTTT
cdr3_aa: CASSVRPRGETDTQYF

d_call: TRBD1
v_call: TRBV5-1
clone_size: .
j_call: TRBJ2-4
cdr3_length: 14
cdr3_nt: TGCGCCAGCAGCTCCAGACAGGGGTCAAACATTCAGTACTTC
cdr3_aa: CASSSRQGSNIQYF

d_call: TRBD2
v_call: TRBV2
clone_size: .
j_call: TRBJ2-3
cdr3_length: 15
cdr3_nt: TGTGCCAGCACTAGCACTAGCGGGGGAGGCCAATCGCAGTATTTT
cdr3_aa: CASTSTSGGGQSQYF

d_call: TRBD2
v_call: TRBV9
clone_size: .
j_call: TRBJ2-5
cdr3_length: 15
cdr3_nt: TGTGCCAGCAGCGTTGGCGGGGGGCCTGGGGAGACCCAGTACTTC
cdr3_aa: CASSVGGGPGETQYF

d_call: TRBD1
v_call: TRBV19
clone_size: .
j_call: TRBJ1-5
cdr3_length: 16
cdr3_nt: TGTGCCAGTAGTTACAGGGGTATGAGGTTAAATCAGCCCCAGCATTTT
cdr3_aa: CASSYRGMRLNQPQHF

d_call: TRBD1
v_call: TRBV13
clone_size: .
j_call: TRBJ1-6
cdr3_length: 14
cdr3_nt: TGTGCCAGCAGCTTAGTAGTCGAGACAGGGGGCCTCCACTTT
cdr3_aa: CASSLVVETGGLHF

d_call: TRBD1
v_call: TRBV5-1
clone_size: .
j_call: TRBJ2-6
cdr3_length: 18
cdr3_nt: TGCGCCACCGGGAAGGGGGACAGGGCCATCTCTGGGGCCAACGTCCTGACTTTC
cdr3_aa: CATGKGDRAISGANVLTF

d_call: .
v_call: TRBV5-1
clone_size: few
j_call: TRBJ2-2
cdr3_length: 13
cdr3_nt: TGCGCCAGCAGCTCGACAGTTACCGGGGAGCTGTTTTTT
cdr3_aa: CASSSTVTGELFF